This T cell receptor (beta chain) was recorded in a study of shared clonotypes between healthy human individuals (dated by TCRdb to the early 2020s). For the wider study: Two women and three men aged 18 to 49 years were included in the cohort. The study deeply sequenced blood TCR repertoires of about 5 healthy adults to estimate repertoire size and the extent of clonotype sharing between individuals. Per donor, leukapheresis produced somewhere between about 0.94 and 8.9 billion PBMCs. To increase sequencing depth and limit assay-specific biases, different laboratories used diverse techniques to prepare libraries and sequence TCR repertoires. For each donor, CD4 naive and CD4 memory were each run on three plates, CD8 naive on two plates, and CD8 memory on one plate.

About this clone: What this receptor recognizes is not known. No base qualities exist here, and no much larger clone lies one base off it. Other DNA sequences in the same sample also yield this CDR3.

On the study overall, not on this receptor specifically: Because the study included a small number of donors, the genetic and exposure-history diversity represented was limited. About 5% of naive CD4, 3.5% of naive CD8, about 2.1% of memory CD4, and about 0.4% of memory CD8 clonotypes were shared across several donors. Estimated clonotype richness was generally larger for naive than for memory subsets. Even with the large sequencing depth, rarefaction of the sorted-subset datasets indicated that sequencing was incomplete. Clonotypes shared by all four sorted-subset donors showed higher generation probabilities than non-shared clonotypes. Based on pairwise subsampling, the degree of clonotype sharing among donors was expected to be affected by sequencing depth. Sampling was restricted to blood, and TCR repertoires in tissue are likely to differ from TCR repertoires in blood.

Spanning cysteine to phenylalanine, the CDR3 consists of 12 amino acids. Solely the CDR3 DNA is kept, with 36 bases framed from the first base. Per the germline V gene, MNHNS is the CDR1 and SASEGT is the CDR2. V drops 8 bases and J drops 0 bases, leaving 8 bases in between. CD8 naive samples were CD45RO-negative cells positively selected for CCR7, giving a CD45RA+CCR7+ population that excluded TemRA cells. The donors were healthy, HIV-negative adults who had no recently reported acute infections or vaccinations. Only Caucasian adults living in Nashville, Tennessee, USA were represented among the donors. Blood was obtained by leukapheresis, after which PBMCs were separated by Ficoll-Histopaque density gradient centrifugation and cryopreserved in liquid nitrogen vapor phase. Purity and quantity of every magnetically sorted T cell population were checked by analytical flow cytometry. Each sorted fraction had its genomic DNA isolated and then quantified by UV absorbance on a Nanodrop 2000c.

Using the deep immunoSEQ assay, multiplex PCR amplified TCR CDR3 regions from genomic DNA. Genomic DNA extracted from each cell subset was distributed evenly over all wells of several immunoSEQ 96-well plates, and each plate served as one replicate. Each replicate PCR for sorted subsets received approximately 200 ng genomic DNA, equal to 28,000 or so T cell genomes. The purified libraries were quantified using a Qubit 3.0 fluorometer, sized with a Bioanalyzer 2100, and then quantified again using the KAPA Library Quantification kit. A separate single-read 150-cycle Illumina NextSeq 550 flow cell was used to sequence each immunoSEQ 96-well plate. The published analysis was carried out like this. Because only junctional sequences without quality scores were contained in the immunoSEQ output, filtering matching that applied to full-length reads could not be performed. Sequences were annotated with PyIR, a Python wrapper for IgBLAST v1.9, and V/J genes and CDR3 were assigned using IMGT germline references. Any read was removed if the V/J assignment was weak (E-value above 1e-6), the CDR3 was missing, or the read contained stop codons, out-of-frame junctions, or ambiguous translated residues. V3J clonotypes were defined as sequences sharing an identical inferred V gene, J gene, and CDR3 amino acid sequence. To compute the percentage overlap between repertoires, the number of shared unique clonotypes was divided by the size of the smaller repertoire. Three approaches were used to assess repertoire richness: RTK rarefaction, the Chao1 estimator, and Recon v2.1 estimates of unobserved clonotypes. Generation probabilities were computed with OLGA for all TCRbeta clonotypes obtained by the gDNA method from several donors. This immuneACCESS table, as held by TCRdb, lists in-frame sequences with V and J called but not all clones. Of the missing ones, under half trace to an unresolved V gene in checked studies; the others have no known cause. V, J and clone size are those of that table, while D and trimming were read from the DNA. Recorded for this sample are some 2,000,000 clones; roughly 94% of them occurred a single time. Together, the top ten hold 0.85% to 1.2% of the sample.

The sequence was obtained from a man between 18 and 35 years old in good health. The chain employs TRBV6-1 and TRBJ2-7, with TRBD2 tentatively as D gene (6 bases match). Sequencing input: naive CD8+ T cells sorted from blood. This sample's cell subset or site label indicates: CD45RA+CCR7+. The CDR3 region: CASGGNSYEQYF. At the DNA level, the sequence is TGTGCCAGCGGAGGGAACTCCTACGAGCAGTACTTC.